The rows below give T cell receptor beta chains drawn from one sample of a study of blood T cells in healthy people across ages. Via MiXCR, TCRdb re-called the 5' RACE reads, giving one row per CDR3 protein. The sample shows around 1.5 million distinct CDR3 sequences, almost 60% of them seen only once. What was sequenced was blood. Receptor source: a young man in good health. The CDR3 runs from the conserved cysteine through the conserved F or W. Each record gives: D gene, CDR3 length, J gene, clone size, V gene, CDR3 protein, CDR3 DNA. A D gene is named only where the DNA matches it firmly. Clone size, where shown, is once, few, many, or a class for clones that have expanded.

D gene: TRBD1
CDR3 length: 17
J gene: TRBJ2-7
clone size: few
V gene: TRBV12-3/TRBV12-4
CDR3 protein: CASRPPPGGQSNYEQYF
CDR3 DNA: TGTGCCAGCAGACCACCACCTGGGGGACAGAGTAACTACGAGCAGTACTTC

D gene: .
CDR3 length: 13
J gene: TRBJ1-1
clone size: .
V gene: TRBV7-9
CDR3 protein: CASSPRWFTEAFF
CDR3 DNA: TGTGCCAGCAGCCCCAGATGGTTCACTGAAGCTTTCTTT

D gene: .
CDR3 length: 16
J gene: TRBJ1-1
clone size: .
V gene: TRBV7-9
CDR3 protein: CASSLKGMRGNTEAFF
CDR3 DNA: TGTGCCAGCAGCTTGAAGGGGATGAGGGGTAACACTGAAGCTTTCTTT

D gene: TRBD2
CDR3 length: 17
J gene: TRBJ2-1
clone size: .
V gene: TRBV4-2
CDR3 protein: CASSPTVRGSSYNEQFF
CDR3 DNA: TGTGCCAGCAGCCCGACCGTGCGGGGGAGCTCCTACAATGAGCAGTTCTTC

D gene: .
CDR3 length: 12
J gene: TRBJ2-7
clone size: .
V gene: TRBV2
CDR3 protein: CASSEVRNEQYF
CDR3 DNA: TGTGCCAGCAGTGAAGTGCGCAATGAGCAGTACTTC

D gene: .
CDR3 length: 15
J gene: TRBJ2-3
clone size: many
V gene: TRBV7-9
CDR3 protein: CASSSRLEVTDTQYF
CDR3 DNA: TGTGCCAGCAGCTCTAGACTAGAGGTGACAGATACGCAGTATTTT

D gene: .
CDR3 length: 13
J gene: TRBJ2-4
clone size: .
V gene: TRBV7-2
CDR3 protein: CASSLLSPMEQYF
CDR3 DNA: TGTGCCAGCAGCTTATTGTCCCCGATGGAGCAGTACTTC

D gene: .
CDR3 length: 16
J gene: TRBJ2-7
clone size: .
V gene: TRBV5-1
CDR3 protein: CASSLGGNRVDYEQYF
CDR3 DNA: TGCGCCAGCAGCTTGGGAGGTAATCGAGTCGACTACGAGCAGTACTTC

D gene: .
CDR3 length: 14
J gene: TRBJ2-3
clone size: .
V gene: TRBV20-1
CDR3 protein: CSAEGGENTDTQYF
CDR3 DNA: TGCAGTGCCGAGGGCGGGGAGAACACAGATACGCAGTATTTT

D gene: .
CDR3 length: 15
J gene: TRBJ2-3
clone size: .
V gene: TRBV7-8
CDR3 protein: CASSLGWDGTDTQYF
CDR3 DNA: TGTGCCAGCAGCTTAGGCTGGGATGGCACAGATACGCAGTATTTT

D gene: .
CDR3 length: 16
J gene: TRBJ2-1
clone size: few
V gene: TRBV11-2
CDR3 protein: CASSPRRGGLYYEQFF
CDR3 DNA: TGTGCCAGCAGCCCGCGACGAGGGGGGCTCTATTATGAGCAGTTCTTC

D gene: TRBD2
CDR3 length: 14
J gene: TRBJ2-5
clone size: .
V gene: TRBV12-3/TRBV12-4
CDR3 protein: CASRLTSSQETQYF
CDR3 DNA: TGTGCCAGCAGACTGACTAGCAGCCAAGAGACCCAGTACTTC

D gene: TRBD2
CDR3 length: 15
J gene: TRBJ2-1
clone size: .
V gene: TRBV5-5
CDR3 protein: CASSCWKRGEEEQFF
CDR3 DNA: TGTGCCAGCAGCTGTTGGAAGCGGGGGGAGGAGGAGCAGTTCTTC

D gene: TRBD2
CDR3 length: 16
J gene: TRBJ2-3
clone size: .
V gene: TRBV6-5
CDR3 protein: CVSSYSTSGRSDTQYF
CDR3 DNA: TGTGTCAGCAGTTACTCGACTAGCGGGAGGTCAGATACGCAGTATTTT

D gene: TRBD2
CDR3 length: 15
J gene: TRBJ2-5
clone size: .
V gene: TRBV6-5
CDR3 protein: CASSHITSGKETQYF
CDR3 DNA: TGTGCCAGCAGTCACATAACTAGCGGAAAAGAGACCCAGTACTTC

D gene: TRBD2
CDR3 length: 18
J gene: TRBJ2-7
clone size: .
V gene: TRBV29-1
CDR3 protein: CSVEDETGLAGGTGEQYF
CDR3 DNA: TGCAGCGTTGAAGACGAAACTGGACTAGCGGGAGGGACGGGGGAGCAGTACTTC

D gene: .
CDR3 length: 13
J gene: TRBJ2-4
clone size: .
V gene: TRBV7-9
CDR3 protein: CASSPQAEGLQYF
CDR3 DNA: TGTGCCAGCAGCCCCCAGGCGGAGGGACTTCAGTACTTC

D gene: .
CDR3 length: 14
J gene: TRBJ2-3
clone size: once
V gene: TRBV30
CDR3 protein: CAWRSSKLTYTQYF
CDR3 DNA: TGTGCCTGGAGATCGTCAAAACTTACCTATACGCAGTATTTT

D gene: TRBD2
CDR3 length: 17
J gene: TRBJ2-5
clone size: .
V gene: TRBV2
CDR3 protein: CASSEDAGLAGGETQYF
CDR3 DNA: TGTGCCAGCAGTGAAGATGCGGGACTAGCGGGAGGAGAGACCCAGTACTTC

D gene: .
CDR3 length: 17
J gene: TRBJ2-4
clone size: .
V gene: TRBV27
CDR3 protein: CASTPIGEGEAKNIQYF
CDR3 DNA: TGTGCCAGCACCCCCATCGGGGAAGGAGAAGCCAAAAACATTCAGTACTTC

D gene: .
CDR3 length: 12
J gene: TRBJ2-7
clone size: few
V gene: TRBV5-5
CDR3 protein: CATSRGDYEQYF
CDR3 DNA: TGTGCCACTAGTCGTGGGGACTACGAGCAGTACTTC

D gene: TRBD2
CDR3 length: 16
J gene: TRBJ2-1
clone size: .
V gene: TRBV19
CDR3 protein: CASSIGEAGGVNEQFF
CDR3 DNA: TGTGCCAGTAGTATAGGTGAAGCGGGAGGGGTTAATGAGCAGTTCTTC

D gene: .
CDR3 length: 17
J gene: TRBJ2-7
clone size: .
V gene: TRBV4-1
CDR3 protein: CASSQERGTLAVYEQYF
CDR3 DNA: TGCGCCAGCAGCCAAGAAAGGGGGACCCTAGCCGTTTACGAGCAGTACTTC

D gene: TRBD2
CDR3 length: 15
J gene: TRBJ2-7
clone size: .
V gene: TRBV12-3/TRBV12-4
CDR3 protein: CASSLIAGDLYEQYF
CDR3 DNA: TGTGCCAGCAGTTTAATAGCGGGAGACCTCTACGAGCAGTACTTC

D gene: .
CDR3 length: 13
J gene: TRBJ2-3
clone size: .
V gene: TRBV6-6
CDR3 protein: CATQRDSTDTQYF
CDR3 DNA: TGTGCCACCCAACGGGACTCCACAGATACGCAGTATTTT

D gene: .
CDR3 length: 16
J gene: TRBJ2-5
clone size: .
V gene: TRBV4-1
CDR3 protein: CASSPTIGRTQETQYF
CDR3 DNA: TGCGCCAGCAGCCCCACAATCGGGAGAACACAAGAGACCCAGTACTTC

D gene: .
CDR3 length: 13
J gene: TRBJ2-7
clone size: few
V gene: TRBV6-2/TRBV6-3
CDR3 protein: CASSRADFHEQYF
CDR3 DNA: TGTGCCAGCAGCCGAGCGGACTTCCACGAGCAGTACTTC

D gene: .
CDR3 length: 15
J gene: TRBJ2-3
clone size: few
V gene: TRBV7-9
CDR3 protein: CASSSDSSSTDTQYF
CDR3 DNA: TGTGCCAGCAGCTCCGATTCTTCTAGCACAGATACGCAGTATTTT

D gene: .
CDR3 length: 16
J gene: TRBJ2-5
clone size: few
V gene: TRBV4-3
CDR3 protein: CASSQDKGGPQETQYF
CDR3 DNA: TGCGCCAGCAGCCAAGATAAGGGGGGCCCGCAAGAGACCCAGTACTTC

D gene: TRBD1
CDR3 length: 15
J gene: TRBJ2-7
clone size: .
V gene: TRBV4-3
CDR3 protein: CASSQGQGPSYEQYF
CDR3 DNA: TGCGCCAGCAGCCAAGGACAGGGCCCCTCCTACGAGCAGTACTTC

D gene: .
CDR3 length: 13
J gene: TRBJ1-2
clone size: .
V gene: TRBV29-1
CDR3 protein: CSVGGIANYGYTF
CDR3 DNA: TGCAGCGTTGGGGGAATAGCTAACTATGGCTACACCTTC

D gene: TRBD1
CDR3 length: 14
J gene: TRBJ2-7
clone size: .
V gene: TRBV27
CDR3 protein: CASSWRAQGAEQYF
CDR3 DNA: TGTGCCAGCAGTTGGAGAGCACAGGGGGCAGAGCAGTACTTC

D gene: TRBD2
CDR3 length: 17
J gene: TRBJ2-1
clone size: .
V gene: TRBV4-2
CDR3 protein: CASSQVSSGSSYNEQFF
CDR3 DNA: TGTGCCAGCAGCCAAGTTAGCAGCGGGAGCTCCTACAATGAGCAGTTCTTC

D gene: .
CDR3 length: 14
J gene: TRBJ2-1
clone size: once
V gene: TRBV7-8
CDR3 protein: CASSSLNSNNEQFF
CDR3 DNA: TGTGCCAGCAGCTCCCTGAACAGTAACAATGAGCAGTTCTTC

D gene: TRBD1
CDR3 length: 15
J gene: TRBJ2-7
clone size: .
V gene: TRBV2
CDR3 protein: CASSRSTDRVHEQYF
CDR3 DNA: TGTGCCAGCAGCCGATCAACCGACAGGGTCCACGAGCAGTACTTC

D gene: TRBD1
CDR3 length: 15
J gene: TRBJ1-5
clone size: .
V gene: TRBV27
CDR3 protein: CASSDRGLSNQPQHF
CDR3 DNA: TGTGCCAGCAGTGACAGGGGGCTGAGCAATCAGCCCCAGCATTTT

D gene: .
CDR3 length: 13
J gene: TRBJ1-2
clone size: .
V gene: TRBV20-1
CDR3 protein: CSPLPHRAEGYTF
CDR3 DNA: TGCAGTCCCCTCCCCCACAGGGCGGAAGGCTACACCTTC

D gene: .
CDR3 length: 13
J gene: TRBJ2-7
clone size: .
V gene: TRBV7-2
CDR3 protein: CASSLASDRPEYF
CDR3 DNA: TGTGCCAGCAGCTTAGCTTCCGACAGACCGGAGTACTTC

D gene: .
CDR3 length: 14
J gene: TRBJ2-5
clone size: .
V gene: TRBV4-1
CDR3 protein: CASSPAGQQETQYF
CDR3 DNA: TGCGCCAGCAGCCCTGCTGGGCAGCAAGAGACCCAGTACTTC

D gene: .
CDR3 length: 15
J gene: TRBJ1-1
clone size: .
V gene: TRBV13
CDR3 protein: CASSPAGTLNTEAFF
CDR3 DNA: TGTGCCAGCAGCCCCGCCGGGACATTGAACACTGAAGCTTTCTTT

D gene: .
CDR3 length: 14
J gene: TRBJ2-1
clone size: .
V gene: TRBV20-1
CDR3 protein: CSAREGGDYNEQFF
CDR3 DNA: TGCAGTGCTAGAGAGGGCGGAGACTACAATGAGCAGTTCTTC

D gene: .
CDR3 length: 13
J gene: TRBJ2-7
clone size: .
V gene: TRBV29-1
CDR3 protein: CSVEAGPSYEQYF
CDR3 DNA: TGCAGCGTTGAGGCGGGGCCCTCCTACGAGCAGTACTTC

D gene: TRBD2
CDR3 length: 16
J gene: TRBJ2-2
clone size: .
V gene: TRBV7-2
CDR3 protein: CASSYRAGGPTGELFF
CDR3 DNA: TGTGCCAGCAGCTACCGCGCGGGAGGACCTACCGGGGAGCTGTTTTTT

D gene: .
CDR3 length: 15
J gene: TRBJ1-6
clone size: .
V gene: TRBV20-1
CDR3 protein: CSARKQGEGNSPLHF
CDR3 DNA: TGCAGTGCTAGAAAACAGGGAGAGGGGAATTCACCCCTCCACTTT

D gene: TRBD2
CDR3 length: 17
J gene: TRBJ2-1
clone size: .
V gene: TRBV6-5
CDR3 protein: CASSSLSGGGPGYEQFF
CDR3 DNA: TGTGCCAGCAGTTCCCTCAGTGGGGGAGGGCCGGGATATGAGCAGTTCTTC

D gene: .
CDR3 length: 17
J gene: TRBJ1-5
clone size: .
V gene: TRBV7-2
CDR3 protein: CASSFSSRGGSNQPQHF
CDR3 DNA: TGTGCCAGCAGCTTTTCATCCAGGGGCGGGTCGAATCAGCCCCAGCATTTT

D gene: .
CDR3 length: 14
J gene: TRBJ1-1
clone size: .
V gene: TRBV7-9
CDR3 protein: CASIELRGDTEAFF
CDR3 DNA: TGTGCCAGCATCGAGCTCCGGGGAGACACTGAAGCTTTCTTT

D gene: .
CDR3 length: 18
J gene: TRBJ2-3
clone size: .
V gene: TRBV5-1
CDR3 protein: CASSLGAFERTPTDTQYF
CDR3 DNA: TGCGCCAGCAGCTTGGGCGCCTTTGAGCGGACACCCACAGATACGCAGTATTTT

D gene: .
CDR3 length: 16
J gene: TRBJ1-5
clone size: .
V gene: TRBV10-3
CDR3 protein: CAISVAGPLSNQPQHF
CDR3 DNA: TGTGCCATTAGTGTAGCAGGGCCGTTATCCAATCAGCCCCAGCATTTT

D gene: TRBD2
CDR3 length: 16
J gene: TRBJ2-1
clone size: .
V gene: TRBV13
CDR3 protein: CASSSRLAEEYNEQFF
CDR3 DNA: TGTGCCAGCAGCTCCCGACTAGCGGAGGAATACAATGAGCAGTTCTTC

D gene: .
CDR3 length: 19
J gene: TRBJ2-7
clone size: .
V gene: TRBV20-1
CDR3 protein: CSAPIPPGQGLTLHYEQYF
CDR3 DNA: TGCAGTGCTCCAATCCCCCCCGGGCAGGGACTTACGTTACACTACGAGCAGTACTTC

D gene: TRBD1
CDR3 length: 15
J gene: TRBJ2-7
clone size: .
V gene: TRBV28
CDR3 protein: CASSRGTGVYYEQYF
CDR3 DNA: TGTGCCAGCAGTCGGGGGACAGGGGTGTACTACGAGCAGTACTTC

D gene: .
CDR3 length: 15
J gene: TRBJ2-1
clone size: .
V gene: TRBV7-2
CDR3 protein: CASLTGASSYNEQFF
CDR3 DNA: TGTGCCAGCCTAACGGGCGCAAGCTCCTACAATGAGCAGTTCTTC